This TCR beta chain was recorded in a study of PD-1 blockade in mismatch repair-deficient tumors. The TCR-sequenced patients were a few responders to pembrolizumab. CDR3 length equals 15 residues. Trimming took 5 bases from V and 3 from J; bases not matched to a gene: 5. Germline V lookup: CDR1 SGHAT, CDR2 FQNNGV. Produced via immunoSEQ multiplex PCR; TCRdb's table is partial and in-frame only. Of fewer than 100,000 clones listed, 81% are singletons. The sequencing here drew on peripheral blood, taken 12 weeks after starting pembrolizumab. The sequence was obtained from an adult with mismatch repair-deficient cancer. J is TRBJ1-5 and V is TRBV11-2; 9 nucleotides agree with TRBD1. The CDR3 DNA follows: TGTGCCAGCAGCCGAGGACAGGGGCTCAATCAGCCCCAGCATTTT. Amino acids: CASSRGQGLNQPQHF.